A single sample is the source of the 14 T cell receptor beta chains below, sequenced in a study of CD8+CD57+ T cells in acquired aplastic anemia. Patients selected for sequencing had displayed CD8+CD57+ cell expansion by flow cytometry. TCR beta VDJ and CDR3 profiling used genomic DNA as template. TCRdb redid the calling of the reads with MiXCR, one entry per CDR3 protein. The profile shows hundreds of thousands of distinct CDR3 sequences, around a third of them singletons. Material for sequencing was sorted CD4+, CD8+, or CD8+CD57+ T cells (not recorded which) from PBMCs. These receptors were collected from a human donor with aplastic anemia.

Concerning this clonotype itself: The junction departs from germline at one end; a sequencing error may be responsible. The gene calls are TRBV9 and TRBJ2-1; TRBD1 agrees at 10 bases. Germline lookup yields CDR1 SGDLS and CDR2 YYNGEE. CDR3 length equals 15 residues. The CDR3 coding sequence is TGTGCCAGCGGCGTAGACAGGGGGCAATACAATGAGCAGTTCTTC. This codes for CASGVDRGQYNEQFF.

This clonotype was counted at least ten times. This sequence joins TRBV7-9 and TRBJ1-5; 7 bases match TRBD1. The CDR3 contains 14 residues. The V gene end was trimmed by 0 bases and the J gene end by 6 bases; junction bases not matched to a gene: 2. Germline CDR1 and CDR2: SEHNR and FQNEAQ (reference sequence). The CDR3 loop reads CASSLAGGTQPQHF. The CDR3 DNA is TGTGCCAGCAGCTTAGCAGGGGGCACTCAGCCCCAGCATTTT.

The gene calls are TRBV6-5 and TRBJ1-5; D not resolved. V was clipped by 0 bases and J by 8 bases, with 8 bases between them. CDR1 MNHEY and CDR2 SVGAGI come from the germline V gene. This CDR3 is built from 13 residues. The CDR3 loop is CASSYSLNKPQHF. The CDR3 DNA is TGTGCCAGCAGTTACTCTCTTAACAAGCCCCAGCATTTT.

V and J are TRBV25-1 and TRBJ1-3; D gene unclear. The length of the CDR3 is 16 residues. The V and J ends lost 4 bases and 0 bases respectively, with 13 bases between them. In germline, CDR1 is MGHDK, CDR2 SYGVNS. CDR3 protein: CASSGPGHVSGNTIYF. CDR3 bases: TGTGCCAGCAGTGGACCCGGCCACGTCTCTGGAAACACCATATATTTT.

The table lists this clonotype with many counts. This rearrangement joins TRBV7-3 to TRBJ1-1; D unresolved. This CDR3 has 13 residues. CDR1 and CDR2 (germline): SGHTA, FQGTGA. V dropped 3 bases and J dropped 0 bases, with 5 bases sitting between them. The CDR3 protein is CASSLSMNTEAFF. The CDR3 DNA is TGTGCCAGCAGCTTGAGCATGAACACTGAAGCTTTCTTT. Drawing the rest from reference TRBV7-3 and TRBJ1-1, the complete variable domain is GAGVSQTPSNKVTEKGKYVELRCDPISGHTALYWYRQSLGQGPEFLIYFQGTGAADDSGLPNDRFFAVRPEGSVSTLKIQRTERGDSAVYLCASSLSMNTEAFFGQGTRLTVV.

The chain has TRBV6-5 and TRBJ1-5, with 7 bases identical to TRBD1. Germline trimming cut 0 bases from V and 3 bases from J; bases unmatched to any gene: 5. The CDR3 contains 16 residues. Germline V gene sequence: CDR1 MNHEY, CDR2 SVGAGI. This CDR3 reads CASSYSRTGVNQPQHF. In nucleotides, the CDR3 is TGTGCCAGCAGTTACTCGAGAACAGGGGTCAATCAGCCCCAGCATTTT.

Comments on this clonotype: This CDR3 fails to terminate in the conserved phenylalanine or tryptophan, so it likely reflects a read error. The DNA is omitted, as the CDR3 cannot be located on it reliably, and the CDR3 follows TCRdb's listing. The V call is TRBV10-3, the J call TRBJ1-1; whether TRBD1, the table's D call, matches the DNA was not checked. The germline gives CDR1 ENHRY, CDR2 SYGVKD. The CDR3 totals 11 residues, both ends included. CDR3 sequence: CAISERGQLNY.

The rearrangement links TRBV9 to TRBJ2-3; TRBD2 matches 8 bases. Germline CDR1 reads SGDLS; CDR2 reads YYNGEE. V dropped 1 base and J dropped 0; count of bases not matched to a gene: 19. CDR3 length: 21 amino acids. DNA of the CDR3: TGTGCCAGCAGCGTAATTGCGCGTAGAGGTGGCGGGGGGCTCAGCACAGATACGCAGTATTTT. It yields the protein CASSVIARRGGGGLSTDTQYF.

This clonotype has a handful of counts. This sequence joins TRBV11-2 and TRBJ2-5; D gene ambiguous. V shed 5 bases and J shed 5 bases, with 12 bases lying between them. CDR3 length equals 13 residues. The V gene's germline CDR1 is SGHAT and CDR2 FQNNGV. The CDR3 coding sequence is TGTGCCAGCAGCACTGGTGGGTGGGAGACCCAGTACTTC. It is translated as CASSTGGWETQYF.

The chain employs TRBV6-5 and TRBJ2-6; weak D call: TRBD2 (6 bases). The CDR3 sequence is 17 residues long. V lost 2 bases and J 1 base, leaving 12 bases between the germline ends. Germline V gives CDR1 MNHEY, CDR2 SVGAGI. The CDR3 DNA is TGTGCCAGCAGTTACGAGAGGAGGGAATCTGGGGCCAACGTCCTGACTTTC. Translation: CASSYERRESGANVLTF.

The V and J genes are TRBV25-1 and TRBJ2-7, with D unclear. CDR3 length: 12 amino acids. The V gene's germline CDR1 is MGHDK and CDR2 SYGVNS. CDR3 protein: CARDLDSYEQYF. The DNA for the CDR3 is TGTGCTAGAGATCTGGATAGCTACGAGCAGTACTTC.

This clonotype was detected only a few times. This chain joins TRBV5-6 and TRBJ2-7; the D is unclear. The CDR3 has 14 residues. The V gene's germline CDR1 is SGHDT and CDR2 YYEEEE. V shed 0 bases and J shed 0 bases, with 7 bases lying between them. Here the CDR3 reads CASSLDFSSYEQYF. The CDR3 nucleotides are TGTGCCAGCAGCTTGGACTTCAGCTCCTACGAGCAGTACTTC. Supplemented by reference TRBV5-6 and TRBJ2-7, the full variable domain reads DAGVTQSPTHLIKTRGQQVTLRCSPKSGHDTVSWYQQALGQGPQFIFQYYEEEERQRGNFPDRFSGHQFPNYSSELNVNALLLGDSALYLCASSLDFSSYEQYFGPGTRLTVT.

There are many counts of this clonotype. The chain employs TRBV9 and TRBJ2-5; the match to TRBD2 covers 12 bases. Germline CDR1 is SGDLS and CDR2 is YYNGEE. J was trimmed by 4 bases and V by 3 bases; bases with no gene match: 4. The CDR3 contains 15 residues. The DNA for the CDR3 is TGTGCCAGCAGCGGCGGGACTAGCGGGCCAGAGACCCAGTACTTC. Translation gives CASSGGTSGPETQYF.

The V and J genes are TRBV5-6 and TRBJ2-7; 8 nucleotides match TRBD2. CDR3 length equals 15 residues. Germline trimming cut 4 bases from V and 3 bases from J; bases unmatched to any gene: 9. The germline V gene has CDR1 SGHDT and CDR2 YYEEEE. The CDR3 DNA reads TGTGCCAGCAGCGGGATAAGCGGGAGCGACTACGAGCAGTACTTC. The encoded protein is CASSGISGSDYEQYF.